The 28 T cell receptor beta chains given below trace back to one sample, sequenced in a study of T cell changes during pregnancy in multiple sclerosis (dated by TCRdb to the late 2010s). The library was made by the immunoSEQ multiplex PCR assay. As stored in TCRdb, this immuneACCESS dataset retains in-frame rearrangements with V and J assigned. A fraction of the clones does not appear; measured against another copy, unresolved V genes explain less than half of the discrepancy, and the remainder lacks a known reason. This sample holds 50,000 to 80,000 clones; roughly nine tenths were observed only once. Over 4.5% of the sample goes to the ten largest clones. Sequences were derived from CD8+ T cells from peripheral blood mononuclear cells, sampled before pregnancy. The receptors come from a female donor with multiple sclerosis, enrolled in a pregnancy study.

This chain joins TRBV11-1 and TRBJ2-2; tentatively, D is TRBD2 (7 bases). V was pared by 0 bases and J by 3 bases, with 14 bases between. The CDR3 runs 17 residues. The germline CDR1 and CDR2 sequences are SGHAT and FQDESV (reference sequence). The CDR3 nucleotides read TGTGCCAGCAGCTTAGCGAGGGGGGGGGCTTACACCGGGGAGCTGTTTTTT. Protein sequence: CASSLARGGAYTGELFF.

This chain joins TRBV4-1 and TRBJ2-2; possibly TRBD1 for D (5 bases). Deletions cut 2 bases from V and 7 bases from J, with 17 bases between. Germline V gene data show CDR1 as MGHRA and CDR2 as YSYEKL. The CDR3 runs to 16 residues. In nucleotides, the CDR3 is TGCGCCAGCAGCCAAACACCCGAGACCAGGGACGGGGAGCTGTTTTTT. Translation gives CASSQTPETRDGELFF.

The chain employs TRBV4-1 and TRBJ1-6; D call uncertain. Germline-derived CDR1 and CDR2 are MGHRA and YSYEKL. The CDR3 length is 14 residues. The V and J ends lost 0 bases and 10 bases respectively, with 10 bases between them. The CDR3 spells CASSQEQTHSPLHF. For the CDR3, the DNA is TGCGCCAGCAGCCAAGAACAAACCCACTCACCCCTCCACTTT.

The chain links TRBV19 to TRBJ2-7; unclear D gene. Trimming took 1 base from V and 2 from J, leaving 9 bases between them. Looked up from germline, CDR1 is LNHDA and CDR2 is SQIVND (reference sequence). CDR3 length equals 14 residues. The CDR3 DNA follows: TGTGCCAGTAGTATAGGTCCAGGTACCTACGAGCAGTACTTC. Translation: CASSIGPGTYEQYF.

This clone was seen a few times. The chain is built from TRBV4-1 and TRBJ1-1, with unresolved D. The CDR3 spans 15 residues. Germline V lookup: CDR1 MGHRA, CDR2 YSYEKL. The V and J ends lost 1 base and 1 base respectively, with 10 bases between them. CDR3 in DNA: TGCGCCAGCAGCCAAGCGGAGGAGGGGAACACTGAAGCTTTCTTT. The encoded protein is CASSQAEEGNTEAFF.

V usage is TRBV19 and J usage is TRBJ1-6; D is uncertain. This CDR3 has 14 residues. The V end lost 5 bases, the J end lost 3 bases, and 8 bases lay between the germline ends. Per germline, CDR1 LNHDA and CDR2 SQIVND (reference sequence). The chain's CDR3 is CASSGRDYNSPLHF. The CDR3, as DNA: TGTGCCAGTAGTGGCCGGGACTATAATTCACCCCTCCACTTT.

The CDR3 region is CASSPGRDGYFENTIYF. The CDR3 bases are TGTGCCAGCAGCCCGGGGCGGGACGGATATTTTGAAAACACCATATATTTT. The chain recombines TRBV5-6 with TRBJ1-3; possible D gene TRBD1, 5 bases. V was shortened by 4 bases and J by 6 bases, with 23 bases between the two germline ends. Germline V lookup: CDR1 SGHDT, CDR2 YYEEEE. The CDR3 is 17 amino acids.

The genes are TRBV27 and TRBJ2-7, with 8 positions matching TRBD1. The V gene's germline CDR1 is MNHEY and CDR2 SMNVEV (reference sequence). J was trimmed by 6 bases and V by 6 bases; bases with no gene match: 10. CDR3 size: 14 residues. CDR3 protein: CASSPLDRAREQYF. The CDR3, as DNA: TGTGCCAGCAGCCCACTGGACAGGGCTCGCGAGCAGTACTTC.

The rearrangement links TRBV9 to TRBJ1-1; D is unclear. Germline CDR1 SGDLS, CDR2 YYNGEE. Trimming took off 0 bases at V and 6 bases at J, with 12 bases between the two ends. The CDR3 loop spans 14 amino acids. CDR3 amino acids: CASSVGGDLAEAFF. In DNA form, the CDR3 reads TGTGCCAGCAGCGTAGGCGGGGATCTCGCTGAAGCTTTCTTT.

The chain joins TRBV5-4 to TRBJ2-1; D remains unclear. The CDR3 loop spans 13 amino acids. Germline V gene lookup returns CDR1 SGHNT and CDR2 YYREEE (reference sequence). V was trimmed by 1 base and J by 4 bases, leaving 6 bases between them. CDR3 residues: CASSLLVYNEQFF. CDR3 DNA sequence: TGTGCCAGCAGCTTGCTAGTTTACAATGAGCAGTTCTTC.

This chain connects TRBV27 to TRBJ2-3; D perhaps matches TRBD2 (5 bases). Trimming took 6 bases from V and 7 from J, leaving 14 bases between them. Germline V gene lookup returns CDR1 MNHEY and CDR2 SMNVEV (reference sequence). The CDR3 totals 13 residues. The CDR3 protein is CASRAQEVHTQYF. The CDR3 DNA follows: TGTGCCAGCAGGGCTCAGGAGGTACATACGCAGTATTTT.

This rearrangement joins TRBV6-5 to TRBJ1-1; D is unresolved. Trimming stripped 2 bases from V and 0 bases from J, with 4 bases between. The CDR3 is 13 amino acids. Per germline, CDR1 MNHEY and CDR2 SVGAGI. This CDR3 reads CASSYELNTEAFF. The CDR3 nucleotides are TGTGCCAGCAGTTACGAGTTGAACACTGAAGCTTTCTTT.

The V call is TRBV7-2, the J call TRBJ1-2, with D possibly TRBD1 on 6 matching bases. This CDR3 is built from 15 residues. V was pared by 5 bases and J by 4 bases, with 17 bases between. In germline, CDR1 is SGHTA, CDR2 FQGNSA. CDR3 protein: CASSTRTEPLYGYTF. The CDR3 region has the DNA TGTGCCAGCAGCACCCGGACAGAACCTCTCTATGGCTACACCTTC.

The chain employs TRBV27 and TRBJ2-2; no firm D call. The CDR3 loop spans 14 amino acids. V shed 2 bases and J shed 6 bases, with 10 bases lying between them. CDR1 is MNHEY, CDR2 SMNVEV, per germline (reference sequence). CDR3 nucleotides: TGTGCCAGCAGTTTACCCGCGGTCCCCGGGGAGCTGTTTTTT. This gives the protein CASSLPAVPGELFF.

The rearrangement links TRBV29-1 to TRBJ1-2; D gene uncertain. The CDR3 is 13 amino acids. Germline-derived CDR1 and CDR2 are SQVTM and ANQGSEA. V gave up 0 bases and J gave up 1 base, with 6 bases separating them. CDR3 in amino acids: CSVEETDNYGYTF. The CDR3 region has the DNA TGCAGCGTTGAAGAAACAGATAACTATGGCTACACCTTC.

This chain joins TRBV27 and TRBJ1-5; a possible D gene is TRBD1 (6 bases). The CDR3 totals 15 residues. CDR1 is MNHEY, CDR2 SMNVEV, per germline (reference sequence). The V gene lost 5 bases and the J gene lost 3 bases, with 14 bases spanning the gap. CDR3 DNA sequence: TGTGCCAGCAGTCCCACGGACAGTTTCAATCAGCCCCAGCATTTT. Protein sequence: CASSPTDSFNQPQHF.

The chain is built from TRBV11-2 and TRBJ1-2, with D maybe TRBD1 (6 bases). The CDR3 totals 15 residues. V was clipped by 5 bases and J by 1 base, with 14 bases between them. CDR1 is SGHAT and CDR2 is FQNNGV in the germline V gene. The CDR3 sequence is CASSTWTDINYGYTF. In nucleotides, the CDR3 is TGTGCCAGCAGCACCTGGACAGATATTAACTATGGCTACACCTTC.

The chain uses TRBV14 and TRBJ2-5, with a tentative D call TRBD1 (5 bases). The CDR3 length is 16 residues. Trimming left V 0 bases short and J 3 bases short, with 14 bases between. CDR1 is SGHDN and CDR2 is FVKESK in the germline V gene. The CDR3 DNA reads as TGTGCCAGCAGCCAAGACGCAGGGTACACGGAAGAGACCCAGTACTTC. It specifies CASSQDAGYTEETQYF.

The J gene is TRBJ2-5, the V gene TRBV7-2, with D possibly being TRBD2 (7 bases). Germline lookup yields CDR1 SGHTA and CDR2 FQGNSA. The ends were cut back, 5 bases at V and 5 bases at J, with 24 bases in the middle. The CDR3 totals 17 residues. The CDR3 loop reads CASSATGHWEGRETQYF. The CDR3 nucleotides read TGTGCCAGCAGCGCCACGGGACACTGGGAGGGAAGGGAGACCCAGTACTTC. Combining the CDR3 with reference TRBV7-2 and TRBJ2-5 gives the whole variable domain GAGVSQSPSNKVTEKGKDVELRCDPISGHTALYWYRQSLGQGLEFLIYFQGNSAPDKSGLPSDRFSAERTGGSVSTLTIQRTQQEDSAVYLCASSATGHWEGRETQYFGPGTRLLVL.

The chain combines TRBV12-5 with TRBJ1-5; D gene unclear. The germline V gene has CDR1 LGHNT and CDR2 FRNRAP. V was shortened by 1 base and J by 0 bases, with 7 bases between the two germline ends. The CDR3 has 15 amino acids. CDR3 in DNA: TGTGCTAGTGGTTTGGGGGAGAATAGCAATCAGCCCCAGCATTTT. It translates to CASGLGENSNQPQHF.

The chain combines TRBV9 with TRBJ2-1; TRBD2 aligns across 9 bases. The CDR3 consists of 15 residues. Per the germline V gene, CDR1 is SGDLS and CDR2 is YYNGEE. V lost 1 base and J lost 5; bases outside the gene matches: 4. As DNA, the CDR3 is TGTGCCAGCAGCGTAAGCGGGGGGAGGGACAATGAGCAGTTCTTC. Encoded protein: CASSVSGGRDNEQFF.

The chain uses TRBV19 and TRBJ1-2, with D perhaps TRBD1 (5 bases). V lost 9 bases, J lost 4 bases, and 15 bases lay in between. The germline gives CDR1 LNHDA, CDR2 SQIVND (reference sequence). This CDR3 has 13 amino acids. CDR3: CASRGTLVYGYTF. The DNA for the CDR3 is TGTGCCAGCCGGGGGACTCTTGTCTATGGCTACACCTTC.

This chain connects TRBV5-6 to TRBJ2-4, with a tentative D call TRBD1 (6 bases). In germline, CDR1 is SGHDT, CDR2 YYEEEE. Trimming pared 4 bases from V and 0 bases from J, leaving 14 bases between. The CDR3 contains 16 residues. CDR3 protein: CASSRSTGLAKNIQYF. In DNA, the CDR3 is TGTGCCAGCAGCCGATCGACAGGCTTAGCCAAAAACATTCAGTACTTC.

The chain couples TRBV10-3 to TRBJ1-1; no clear D gene. Trimming removed 4 bases at V and 5 bases at J, with 5 bases between. Germline V CDR1 and CDR2: ENHRY, SYGVKD. The CDR3 has 11 amino acids. CDR3 DNA: TGTGCCATCAGTGGAGGTACTGAAGCTTTCTTT. It specifies CAISGGTEAFF.

The rearrangement uses TRBV4-2 and TRBJ2-5, with a weak D call TRBD2 (5 bases). Trimming removed 2 bases at V and 6 bases at J, with 16 bases between. From germline, CDR1 is LGHNA and CDR2 YNFKEQ. The CDR3 is made up of 15 amino acids. The CDR3 loop reads CASSQRTSIRKTQYF. The CDR3 nucleotides read TGTGCCAGCAGCCAACGTACTAGTATTCGAAAGACCCAGTACTTC.

The chain combines TRBV6-5 with TRBJ2-7, with a possible D match to TRBD2 (5 bases). This CDR3 contains 13 residues. Germline lookup yields CDR1 MNHEY and CDR2 SVGAGI. V was clipped by 0 bases and J by 7 bases, with 10 bases between them. Here the CDR3 DNA reads TGTGCCAGCAGTTACTCGAGGGTCTCGGAGCAGTACTTC. This codes for CASSYSRVSEQYF.

The J gene is TRBJ1-2, the V gene TRBV19; a possible D gene is TRBD1 (6 bases). V gave up 1 base and J gave up 4 bases, with 7 bases separating them. This CDR3 has 13 residues. Per the germline V gene, CDR1 is LNHDA and CDR2 is SQIVND (reference sequence). The CDR3 region is CASSIGTAYGYTF. CDR3 coding DNA: TGTGCCAGTAGTATAGGGACAGCCTATGGCTACACCTTC.

The chain joins TRBV19 to TRBJ2-3; tentatively, D is TRBD1 (5 bases). The CDR3 has 13 residues. Germline lookup yields CDR1 LNHDA and CDR2 SQIVND (reference sequence). The V gene lost 1 base and the J gene lost 5 bases, with 7 bases spanning the gap. CDR3 sequence reads: CASSIVTGDTQYF. For the CDR3, the DNA is TGTGCCAGTAGTATAGTAACAGGAGATACGCAGTATTTT.